This entry lists 13 T cell receptor beta chains sequenced from one sample in a study of blood T cell repertoires in COVID-19. The protocol was immunoSEQ multiplex PCR, while the TCRdb copy is restricted to in-frame clones and leaves out a portion. The table includes 200,000 to 250,000 clones, 88% detected once. The sequenced material came from peripheral blood. The receptors shown here come from a man aged 70 or older with acute or convalescent COVID-19.

The chain is built from TRBV7-2 and TRBJ2-2; no clear D. V was trimmed by 1 base and J by 0 bases, leaving 6 bases between them. Looked up from germline, CDR1 is SGHTA and CDR2 is FQGNSA. The CDR3 extends over 15 amino acids. CDR3 DNA sequence: TGTGCCAGCAGCTTAGGTTCATCGAACACCGGGGAGCTGTTTTTT. Amino acids: CASSLGSSNTGELFF.

The chain uses TRBV3-1 (or the pseudogene TRBV3-2) and TRBJ1-4; 9 bases match TRBD1. J lost 7 bases, V lost 4 bases, and 10 bases had no gene match. CDR1 is LGHDT and CDR2 is YNNKEL in the germline V gene (reference sequence). CDR3 length: 16 amino acids. The chain's CDR3 is CASSPPLGQGREKLFF. The CDR3 DNA reads TGTGCCAGCAGCCCTCCCTTAGGACAGGGGCGTGAAAAACTGTTTTTT.

The chain carries TRBV5-1 and TRBJ1-2, with a weak D call TRBD1 (5 bases). CDR1 is SGHRS and CDR2 is YFSETQ in the germline V gene. This CDR3 spans 15 amino acids. Trimming shortened V by 4 bases and J by 4 bases, and 17 bases separated the two germline ends. The CDR3 DNA is TGCGCCAGCAGCGGACCCAGGGTATCGGGCTATGGCTACACCTTC. Translating gives CASSGPRVSGYGYTF. The variable domain in full, with the rest retrieved from reference TRBV5-1 and TRBJ1-2, is KAGVTQTPRYLIKTRGQQVTLSCSPISGHRSVSWYQQTPGQGLQFLFEYFSETQRNKGNFPGRFSGRQFSNSRSEMNVSTLELGDSALYLCASSGPRVSGYGYTFGSGTRLTVV.

This chain joins TRBV7-6 and TRBJ2-3, with 9 bases that match TRBD2. The ends lost 0 bases at V and 1 base at J; junction bases unmatched: 8. The CDR3 has 18 amino acids. Germline CDR1 SGHVS, CDR2 FNYEAQ. CDR3 DNA sequence: TGTGCCAGCAGCTTAGCCCTTTCGGCGGGAGGGGGCACAGATACGCAGTATTTT. The encoded protein is CASSLALSAGGGTDTQYF.

This chain links TRBV7-2 with TRBJ2-5; the D is unclear. This CDR3 is built from 13 residues. V shed 4 bases and J shed 5 bases, with 11 bases lying between them. Germline lookup yields CDR1 SGHTA and CDR2 FQGNSA. The DNA for the CDR3 is TGTGCCAGCAGCTCCCAGGTTATGGAGACCCAGTACTTC. Residues: CASSSQVMETQYF. Combining the CDR3 with reference TRBV7-2 and TRBJ2-5 gives the whole variable domain GAGVSQSPSNKVTEKGKDVELRCDPISGHTALYWYRQSLGQGLEFLIYFQGNSAPDKSGLPSDRFSAERTGGSVSTLTIQRTQQEDSAVYLCASSSQVMETQYFGPGTRLLVL.

This chain connects TRBV7-9 to TRBJ2-7, with D tentatively TRBD2 (5 bases). Trimming removed 4 bases from V and 4 bases from J, with 14 bases in between. Germline V gives CDR1 SEHNR, CDR2 FQNEAQ (reference sequence). This CDR3 contains 14 residues. CDR3 amino acids: CASSSSGMSYEQYF. CDR3 nucleotide sequence: TGTGCCAGCAGCTCGTCCGGGATGTCGTACGAGCAGTACTTC.

V usage is TRBV7-2 and J usage is TRBJ2-1; TRBD2 aligns across 7 bases. Trimming at V came to 5 bases and at J to 7 bases, leaving 14 bases not matched to a gene. The CDR3 sequence is 16 residues long. In germline, CDR1 is SGHTA, CDR2 FQGNSA. CDR3 loop: CASSRFVAGVTNEQFF. The CDR3 region has the DNA TGTGCCAGCAGCCGTTTTGTGGCGGGAGTGACGAATGAGCAGTTCTTC.

The gene calls are TRBV2 and TRBJ1-2, with 7 nucleotides matching TRBD1. The V gene's germline CDR1 is SNHLY and CDR2 FYNNEI. There are 15 residues in the CDR3. Trimming took 6 bases from V and 4 from J; bases not matched to a gene: 11. The CDR3 spells CASRARDSYGYGYTF. The CDR3 nucleotides read TGTGCCAGCAGAGCCCGGGACAGTTATGGCTATGGCTACACCTTC. The variable domain in full, completed from reference TRBV2 and TRBJ1-2, reads EPEVTQTPSHQVTQMGQEVILRCVPISNHLYFYWYRQILGQKVEFLVSFYNNEISEKSEIFDDQFSVERPDGSNFTLKIRSTKLEDSAMYFCASRARDSYGYGYTFGSGTRLTVV.

CDR3: CASNSAGGVYNEQFF. The DNA for the CDR3 is TGTGCCAGCAACTCTGCCGGGGGGGTGTACAATGAGCAGTTCTTC. The chain carries TRBV9 and TRBJ2-1; 8 bases map to TRBD2. The J segment lost 4 bases and the V segment lost 6 bases, leaving 9 bases of the junction unmatched. The CDR3 totals 15 residues. Germline CDR1 reads SGDLS; CDR2 reads YYNGEE.

J is TRBJ2-3 and V is TRBV5-5; maybe TRBD2 (6 bases). This CDR3 has 16 amino acids. Trimming removed 3 bases from V and 1 base from J, with 15 bases in between. Germline CDR1 reads SGHKS; CDR2 reads YYEKEE (reference sequence). CDR3 region: CASSYAPAGGTDTQYF. As DNA, the CDR3 is TGTGCCAGCAGCTACGCCCCAGCGGGTGGCACAGATACGCAGTATTTT. The complete variable domain, with remaining parts taken from reference TRBV5-5 and TRBJ2-3, reads DAGVTQSPTHLIKTRGQQVTLRCSPISGHKSVSWYQQVLGQGPQFIFQYYEKEERGRGNFPDRFSARQFPNYSSELNVNALLLGDSALYLCASSYAPAGGTDTQYFGPGTRLTVL.

The chain has TRBV29-1 and TRBJ1-5; D is ambiguous. With 6 bases removed from V and 3 bases from J, the gap between germline ends came to 15 bases. The CDR3 totals 14 residues. Germline V gives CDR1 SQVTM, CDR2 ANQGSEA. DNA for the CDR3: TGCAGCGTCGGCACCTCGGACTTCAATCAGCCCCAGCATTTT. Its protein is CSVGTSDFNQPQHF.

In this sample, this clone turned up a few times. The rearrangement uses TRBV6-1 and TRBJ1-1, with D perhaps TRBD1 (5 bases). V was shortened by 2 bases and J by 9 bases, with 10 bases between the two germline ends. Germline lookup yields CDR1 MNHNS and CDR2 SASEGT. CDR3 size: 12 residues. The CDR3 DNA reads TGTGCCAGCAGTGAACCCAAGGACAAAGCTTTCTTT. It encodes CASSEPKDKAFF.

The chain has TRBV9 and TRBJ1-4, with TRBD1 as a possible D gene (5 bases). Germline loops: CDR1 SGDLS, CDR2 YYNGEE. This CDR3 has 15 residues. Trimming cost V 4 bases and J 5 bases, with 15 bases left between them. This CDR3 is CASSSGRGTNEKLFF. CDR3 nucleotides: TGTGCCAGCAGCTCTGGAAGGGGCACCAATGAAAAACTGTTTTTT.